The TCR beta chain under discussion was sequenced for a study of cytomegalovirus exposure and HLA in healthy donors. Study-wide results and limits: Associated with cytomegalovirus, according to the listing, were some 180 TCR beta chains.

Assay used: immunoSEQ multiplex PCR; TCRdb lists only in-frame clones, some missing. The data contain roughly 49,000 clones, approximately 95% of them singletons. Germline assignment: CDR1 MNHEY and CDR2 SVGAGI. The trim removed 6 bases at V and 5 bases at J, leaving 8 bases unmatched. The CDR3 has 15 residues. Comment on this clone: The antigen is undetermined.

The chain has TRBV6-5 and TRBJ2-7, with 12 bases matching TRBD2. The clonotype originates from a young woman in good health and CMV-seropositive. Sequences were obtained from PBMCs. Written as DNA, the CDR3 is TGTGCCAGCAGCCGACTAGCGGGAGTACAACACGAGCAGTACTTC. Protein product: CASSRLAGVQHEQYF.